This T cell receptor (beta chain) was documented in a study of blood T cell repertoires in COVID-19. In the study's own analysis: Reference gene primer amplification yielded estimated nucleated cell counts. Data came from immunoSEQ multiplex PCR; TCRdb stores just in-frame clones and leaves some out. V and J calls and clone size follow that table, whereas D and trimming were derived from the DNA. The data show some 390,000 clones, over 85% seen once. Individuals drawn from around 24 US areas were about 18 to 100 years old. Cohorts were assigned according to the clinical history that participants reported. Trimming took 4 bases from V and 6 from J; bases not matched to a gene: 7. This CDR3 has 13 amino acids. Germline V gene data show CDR1 as SGDLS and CDR2 as YYNGEE. The table lists this clone with a count of one.

V and J are TRBV9 and TRBJ2-7; 7 nucleotides match TRBD2. This TCR was sampled from a woman aged 25-40 years who had recovered from COVID-19. The specimen was PBMCs or T cells enriched from blood (not recorded which). The CDR3 spells CASSLYGGVEQYF. CDR3 in DNA: TGTGCCAGCAGCCTCTATGGGGGGGTCGAGCAGTACTTC. Supplemented by reference TRBV9 and TRBJ2-7, the full variable domain reads DSGVTQTPKHLITATGQRVTLRCSPRSGDLSVYWYQQSLDQGLQFLIQYYNGEERAKGNILERFSAQQFPDLHSELNLSSLELGDSALYFCASSLYGGVEQYFGPGTRLTVT.